The 32 T cell receptor beta chains below all came from one sample that was sequenced in a study of CD8 T cells in Susac syndrome. Random-hexamer reverse transcription was applied to roughly 0.5 to 1 ug RNA. Via MiXCR, TCRdb re-called the immunoSEQ multiplex PCR reads, giving one row per CDR3 protein. The sample yields approximately 210,000 distinct CDR3 sequences, 94% seen once. Sample: CD4+ T cells from PBMCs. The receptors were gathered from a human donor with Susac syndrome.

J is TRBJ1-4 and V is TRBV20-1; D gene uncertain. Germline CDR1 reads DFQATT; CDR2 reads SNEGSKA (reference sequence). The CDR3 extends over 18 amino acids. CDR3 in amino acids: CSAINQGAGRSTNEKLFF. In DNA, the CDR3 is TGCAGCGCCATCAACCAAGGAGCCGGAAGGTCGACTAATGAAAAACTGTTTTTT.

The CDR3 is CASSKRGLPGNTEAFF. CDR3 bases: TGTGCCAGTAGTAAGCGGGGATTGCCCGGAAACACTGAAGCTTTCTTT. The chain carries TRBV19 and TRBJ1-1, with D unresolved. The CDR3 is 16 residues long. V lost 4 bases and J lost 2, with 17 bases in between. Looked up from germline, CDR1 is LNHDA and CDR2 is SQIVND (reference sequence).

The J gene is TRBJ2-3, the V gene TRBV27; D is uncertain. The CDR3 runs to 15 residues. V gave up 2 bases and J gave up 3 bases, with 12 bases separating them. CDR1 is MNHEY and CDR2 is SMNVEV in the germline V gene (reference sequence). The CDR3 here is CASSLRALRTDTQYF. As DNA, the CDR3 is TGTGCCAGCAGTTTACGGGCCCTTCGGACAGATACGCAGTATTTT.

The chain couples TRBV19 to TRBJ1-1, with D tentatively TRBD1 (5 bases). CDR1 LNHDA and CDR2 SQIVND come from the germline V gene (reference sequence). This CDR3 is built from 14 residues. The V and J ends lost 1 base and 4 bases respectively, with 10 bases between them. The CDR3 spells CASSIGRERTEAFF. Here the CDR3 DNA reads TGTGCCAGTAGTATAGGCAGGGAACGCACTGAAGCTTTCTTT.

The chain recombines TRBV19 with TRBJ2-1; 7 nucleotides match TRBD1. The CDR3 has 15 amino acids. Germline loops: CDR1 LNHDA, CDR2 SQIVND (reference sequence). V dropped 4 bases and J dropped 1; count of bases not matched to a gene: 4. CDR3 loop: CASSKQGLSYNEQFF. CDR3 bases: TGTGCCAGTAGTAAACAGGGGTTATCCTACAATGAGCAGTTCTTC.

The chain joins TRBV5-1 to TRBJ2-3; the D is unclear. Trimming took 3 bases from V and 0 from J, leaving 8 bases between them. This CDR3 contains 14 residues. Germline V gives CDR1 SGHRS, CDR2 YFSETQ. The CDR3 loop reads CASSSDGSTDTQYF. The DNA for the CDR3 is TGCGCCAGCAGCTCGGACGGTAGCACAGATACGCAGTATTTT.

This clonotype was observed a handful of times. This sequence joins TRBV3-1 and TRBJ2-7; TRBD1 agrees at 7 bases. Germline assignment: CDR1 LGHDT and CDR2 YNNKEL (reference sequence). Trimming at V came to 2 bases and at J to 3 bases, leaving 7 bases not matched to a gene. CDR3 length: 15 residues. This chain's CDR3 is CASSQFPTGLYEQYF. Here the CDR3 DNA reads TGTGCCAGCAGCCAATTCCCGACAGGGCTCTACGAGCAGTACTTC.

The J gene is TRBJ2-7, the V gene TRBV7-2; TRBD1 aligns across 7 bases. In germline, CDR1 is SGHTA, CDR2 FQGNSA. The CDR3 sequence is 15 residues long. Trimming at V came to 3 bases and at J to 0 bases, leaving 5 bases not matched to a gene. The DNA of the CDR3 is TGTGCCAGCAGCTTCGACAGGGCTGGCTCCTACGAGCAGTACTTC. Its translation: CASSFDRAGSYEQYF.

The rearrangement links TRBV29-1 to TRBJ2-5; tentative D call: TRBD2 (5 bases). The length of the CDR3 is 12 residues. Trimming cost V 3 bases and J 5 bases, with 10 bases left between them. In germline, CDR1 is SQVTM, CDR2 ANQGSEA. The CDR3 protein is CSVDLSVETQYF. The CDR3 DNA reads as TGCAGCGTTGATCTTAGCGTGGAGACCCAGTACTTC.

The chain is built from TRBV12-3 or TRBV12-4 and TRBJ1-1, with D tentatively TRBD1 (6 bases). Trimming cost V 3 bases and J 0 bases, with 8 bases left between them. The CDR3 is 14 residues long. The CDR3 nucleotides are TGTGCCAGCAGTTTCTGGACAGTGAACACTGAAGCTTTCTTT. It yields the protein CASSFWTVNTEAFF.

This sequence joins TRBV6-2 or TRBV6-3 and TRBJ2-7; tentatively, D is TRBD1 or TRBD2 (5 bases each). Germline V gives CDR1 MNHEY, CDR2 SVGEGT. With 2 bases removed from V and 4 bases from J, the gap between germline ends came to 18 bases. This CDR3 is built from 16 residues. The CDR3 DNA sequence: TGTGCCAGCAGTTACCGGTTACTAGGGGAATTTTACGAGCAGTACTTC. Residues: CASSYRLLGEFYEQYF.

The CDR3, as DNA: TGTGCCAGCAGTTTGTGGACTACTTACAATGAGCAGTTCTTC. Translating gives CASSLWTTYNEQFF. V usage is TRBV12-3 or TRBV12-4 and J usage is TRBJ2-1; tentative D call: TRBD2 (6 bases). The CDR3 has 14 amino acids. Trimming removed 3 bases from V and 4 bases from J, with 10 bases in between.

The chain links TRBV11-1 to TRBJ2-3; D is possibly TRBD2 (5 bases). Looked up from germline, CDR1 is SGHAT and CDR2 is FQDESV (reference sequence). This CDR3 has 15 residues. V was trimmed by 5 bases and J by 5 bases, leaving 17 bases between them. The CDR3 DNA is TGTGCCAGCAGCGGGTTAGGAGGCAGGAGAGATACGCAGTATTTT. It codes for CASSGLGGRRDTQYF.

The J gene is TRBJ2-5, the V gene TRBV15, with 8 bases identical to TRBD2. The CDR3 has 14 amino acids. After removal of 4 bases from V and 5 bases from J, the junction contained 6 bases not matched to a gene. CDR1 and CDR2 (germline): LNHNV, YYDKDF (reference sequence). CDR3: CATSMTSARETQYF. DNA for the CDR3: TGTGCCACCAGCATGACTAGCGCGCGGGAGACCCAGTACTTC.

The CDR3 DNA reads TGTGCCAGCTCACCACTTAGCGGCCGCACAGATACGCAGTATTTT. This encodes CASSPLSGRTDTQYF. V usage is TRBV9 and J usage is TRBJ2-3; the D gene is possibly TRBD2 (6 bases). This CDR3 spans 15 amino acids. V was shortened by 7 bases and J by 1 base, with 16 bases between the two germline ends. Germline assignment: CDR1 SGDLS and CDR2 YYNGEE.

The genes are TRBV20-1 and TRBJ1-5, with TRBD1 identical over 9 bases. The CDR3 is 15 residues long. The germline CDR1 and CDR2 sequences are DFQATT and SNEGSKA (reference sequence). V lost 7 bases, J lost 0 bases, and 7 bases stayed unmatched. Here the CDR3 DNA reads TGCAGTGGCGAGGACAGGGGATATAGCAATCAGCCCCAGCATTTT. This encodes CSGEDRGYSNQPQHF.

The rearrangement uses TRBV7-9 and TRBJ1-1; D gene ambiguous. This CDR3 region has 14 residues. CDR1 SEHNR and CDR2 FQNEAQ come from the germline V gene (reference sequence). Trimming removed 5 bases at V and 1 base at J, with 11 bases between. The CDR3 spells CASSRNYGNTEAFF. The DNA for the CDR3 is TGTGCCAGCAGCCGGAACTACGGGAACACTGAAGCTTTCTTT.

This chain connects TRBV19 to TRBJ1-1; 9 bases are shared with TRBD1. Per germline, CDR1 LNHDA and CDR2 SQIVND (reference sequence). V shed 3 bases and J 5 bases; nucleotides not matched to a gene: 10. This CDR3 has 16 residues. CDR3 loop: CASSMIQGAQGTEAFF. The CDR3 DNA reads TGTGCCAGTAGTATGATACAGGGGGCGCAGGGTACTGAAGCTTTCTTT. The entire variable domain, with the rest obtained from reference TRBV19 and TRBJ1-1, is as follows: DGGITQSPKYLFRKEGQNVTLSCEQNLNHDAMYWYRQDPGQGLRLIYYSQIVNDFQKGDIAEGYSVSREKKESFPLTVTSAQKNPTAFYLCASSMIQGAQGTEAFFGQGTRLTVV.

The gene calls are TRBV9 and TRBJ2-7; 9 bases agree with TRBD1. The V gene end was trimmed by 3 bases and the J gene end by 2 bases; junction bases not matched to a gene: 18. The CDR3 is 19 residues long. Germline-derived CDR1 and CDR2 are SGDLS and YYNGEE. The CDR3 loop is CASSEGTGIVGGRPYEQYF. CDR3 sequence (DNA): TGTGCCAGCAGCGAGGGGACAGGGATCGTGGGGGGACGTCCCTACGAGCAGTACTTC.

V and J are TRBV7-3 and TRBJ2-2; TRBD2 matches at 8 bases. Germline V gene lookup returns CDR1 SGHTA and CDR2 FQGTGA. With V trimmed by 5 bases and J by 4 bases, 9 bases remained unmatched. CDR3 length: 16 amino acids. The CDR3 DNA reads TGTGCCAGCAGCGCCGTGGCGGGGGGTTTCACCGGGGAGCTGTTTTTT. It codes for CASSAVAGGFTGELFF.

J is TRBJ2-1 and V is TRBV27; 10 bases fit TRBD2. The CDR3 is 15 amino acids. The trim removed 7 bases at V and 9 bases at J, leaving 12 bases unmatched. Germline CDR1 and CDR2: MNHEY and SMNVEV (reference sequence). DNA of the CDR3: TGTGCCAGCATGGATAGAGCGGGGGGGCAGGGTGAGCAGTTCTTC. Translation gives CASMDRAGGQGEQFF.

The gene calls are TRBV10-3 and TRBJ2-1; D assignment may be TRBD1 or TRBD2 (5 bases each). The CDR3 totals 13 residues. Germline loops: CDR1 ENHRY, CDR2 SYGVKD. Between the trimmed V and J ends, which lost 6 bases and 11 bases, there was a span of 17 bases. CDR3 sequence (DNA): TGTGCCATCAGGTCCTGGGACCGGGAAAAGCAGTTCTTC. Protein product: CAIRSWDREKQFF.

The chain links TRBV20-1 to TRBJ1-5, with D hard to call. The CDR3 is 14 residues long. Germline CDR1 and CDR2: DFQATT and SNEGSKA (reference sequence). V lost 1 base and J lost 0, with 7 bases in between. The CDR3 DNA is TGCAGTGCTAGAGGACTGAATAGCAATCAGCCCCAGCATTTT. This sequence encodes CSARGLNSNQPQHF.

J is TRBJ1-1 and V is TRBV9, with D unclear. CDR1 and CDR2 (germline): SGDLS, YYNGEE. With 3 bases removed from V and 3 bases from J, the gap between germline ends came to 12 bases. The CDR3 is 14 amino acids. CDR3 bases: TGTGCCAGCAGCGCGGAGTGGGCCGACACTGAAGCTTTCTTT. Protein sequence: CASSAEWADTEAFF.

The chain recombines TRBV20-1 with TRBJ1-5; 7 positions agree with TRBD1. V shed 3 bases and J 4 bases; nucleotides not matched to a gene: 6. Germline-derived CDR1 and CDR2 are DFQATT and SNEGSKA (reference sequence). CDR3 length equals 14 residues. CDR3: CSASHGQVNQPQHF. DNA of the CDR3: TGCAGTGCTAGTCATGGACAGGTTAATCAGCCCCAGCATTTT.

This clonotype was detected once. This chain links TRBV30 with TRBJ1-1; D ambiguous. In germline, CDR1 is GTSNPN, CDR2 SVGIG (reference sequence). This CDR3 comprises 12 residues. The V gene lost 2 bases and the J gene lost 3 bases, with 7 bases spanning the gap. The CDR3: CAWSLVDTEAFF. The CDR3 region has the DNA TGTGCCTGGAGTCTTGTCGACACTGAAGCTTTCTTT.

This chain connects TRBV20-1 to TRBJ1-2, with a weak D call TRBD1 (6 bases). Germline-derived CDR1 and CDR2 are DFQATT and SNEGSKA (reference sequence). CDR3 length equals 17 residues. V gave up 3 bases and J gave up 4 bases, with 24 bases separating them. CDR3 loop: CSARKGVAPEFGYGYTF. The DNA for the CDR3 is TGCAGTGCTAGGAAGGGGGTGGCACCCGAATTTGGCTATGGCTACACCTTC.

V usage is TRBV6-2 or TRBV6-3 and J usage is TRBJ1-5; 8 bases agree with TRBD1. Trimming removed 4 bases from V and 6 bases from J; junction bases left unmatched: 14. This CDR3 has 17 amino acids. The germline CDR1 and CDR2 sequences are MNHEY and SVGEGT. The CDR3 region has the DNA TGTGCCAGCAGTTCCCCCGCAGGGGGCATCGGGGGTCAGCCCCAGCATTTT. Encoded protein: CASSSPAGGIGGQPQHF.

The chain couples TRBV9 to TRBJ1-3; no firm D call. The V end lost 4 bases, the J end lost 0 bases, and 11 bases lay between the germline ends. Germline CDR1 SGDLS, CDR2 YYNGEE. This CDR3 comprises 15 residues. In DNA, the CDR3 is TGTGCCAGCAGCTTATCGTCTTTCTCTGGAAACACCATATATTTT. This codes for CASSLSSFSGNTIYF.

This chain links TRBV12-3 or TRBV12-4 with TRBJ2-7, with 7 positions matching TRBD1. The CDR3 contains 14 residues. Trimming cost V 5 bases and J 5 bases; bases outside gene matches: 9. In DNA, the CDR3 is TGTGCCAGCAGTCCTGCTGACAGGGCAGACGAGCAGTACTTC. Translated: CASSPADRADEQYF.

The rearrangement uses TRBV29-1 and TRBJ2-5; D is tentatively TRBD1 or TRBD2 (6 bases each). The CDR3 has 13 residues. Germline CDR1 SQVTM, CDR2 ANQGSEA. Trimming left V 4 bases short and J 4 bases short, with 13 bases between. CDR3 sequence: CSVVLGGAETQYF. For the CDR3, the DNA is TGCAGCGTTGTTTTGGGGGGCGCAGAGACCCAGTACTTC.

V usage is TRBV12-3 or TRBV12-4 and J usage is TRBJ2-7; D may match TRBD1 or TRBD2 (7 bases each). V was pared by 6 bases and J by 2 bases, with 14 bases between. There are 14 residues in the CDR3. CDR3 nucleotide sequence: TGTGCCAGCAGCCGACAGGGAGGGGCCTACGAGCAGTACTTC. Encoded protein: CASSRQGGAYEQYF.